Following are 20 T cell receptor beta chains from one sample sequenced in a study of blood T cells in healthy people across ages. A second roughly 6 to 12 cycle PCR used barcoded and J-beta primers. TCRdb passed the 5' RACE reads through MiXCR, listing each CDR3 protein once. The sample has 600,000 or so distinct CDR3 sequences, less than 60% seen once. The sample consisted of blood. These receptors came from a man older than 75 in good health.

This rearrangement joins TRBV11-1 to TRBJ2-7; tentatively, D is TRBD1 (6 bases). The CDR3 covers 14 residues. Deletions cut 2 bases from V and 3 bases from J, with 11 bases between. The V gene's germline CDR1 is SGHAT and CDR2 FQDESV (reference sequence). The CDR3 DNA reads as TGTGCCAGCAGCTTACCCAGCAGGGGCTACGAGCAGTACTTC. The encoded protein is CASSLPSRGYEQYF. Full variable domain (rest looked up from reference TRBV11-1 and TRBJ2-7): EAEVAQSPRYKITEKSQAVAFWCDPISGHATLYWYRQILGQGPELLVQFQDESVVDDSQLPKDRFSAERLKGVDSTLKIQPAELGDSAMYLCASSLPSRGYEQYFGPGTRLTVT.

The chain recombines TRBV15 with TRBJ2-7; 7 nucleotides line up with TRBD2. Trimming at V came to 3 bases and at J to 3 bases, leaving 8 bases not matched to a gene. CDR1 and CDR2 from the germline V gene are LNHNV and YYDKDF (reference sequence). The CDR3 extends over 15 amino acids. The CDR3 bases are TGTGCCACCAGCAGGGGCCCGGGAGGTATCTACGAGCAGTACTTC. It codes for CATSRGPGGIYEQYF.

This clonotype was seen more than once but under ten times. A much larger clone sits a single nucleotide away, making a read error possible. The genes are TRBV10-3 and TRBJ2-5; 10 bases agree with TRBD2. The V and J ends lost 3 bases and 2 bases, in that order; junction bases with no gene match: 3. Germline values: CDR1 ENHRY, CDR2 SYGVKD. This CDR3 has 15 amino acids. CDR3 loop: CAISDDSGRQETQYF. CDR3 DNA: TGTGCCATCAGTGATGATAGCGGGAGGCAAGAGACCCAGTACTTC.

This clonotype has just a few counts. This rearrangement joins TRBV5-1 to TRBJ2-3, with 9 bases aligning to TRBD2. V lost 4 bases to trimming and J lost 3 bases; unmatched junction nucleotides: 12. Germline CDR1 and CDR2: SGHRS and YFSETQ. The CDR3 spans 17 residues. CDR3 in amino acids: CASSLPGLAGSTDTQYF. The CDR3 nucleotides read TGCGCCAGCAGCCTCCCTGGGCTAGCGGGATCAACAGATACGCAGTATTTT. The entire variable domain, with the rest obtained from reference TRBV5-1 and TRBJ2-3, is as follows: KAGVTQTPRYLIKTRGQQVTLSCSPISGHRSVSWYQQTPGQGLQFLFEYFSETQRNKGNFPGRFSGRQFSNSRSEMNVSTLELGDSALYLCASSLPGLAGSTDTQYFGPGTRLTVL.

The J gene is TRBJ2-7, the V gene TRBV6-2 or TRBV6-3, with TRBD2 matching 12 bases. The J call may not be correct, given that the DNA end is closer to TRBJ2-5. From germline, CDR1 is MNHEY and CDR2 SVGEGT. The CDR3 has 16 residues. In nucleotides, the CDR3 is TGTGCCAGCAGTTTTAGACTAGCGGGGGACCAAGAGACCCAGTACTTC. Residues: CASSFRLAGDQETQYF.

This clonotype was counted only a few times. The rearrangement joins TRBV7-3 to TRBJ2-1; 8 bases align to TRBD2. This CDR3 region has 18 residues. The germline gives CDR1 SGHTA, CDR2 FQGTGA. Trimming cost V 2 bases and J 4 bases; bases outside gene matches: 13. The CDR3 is CASSLFVSGLAGYNEQFF. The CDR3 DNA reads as TGTGCCAGCAGCTTATTCGTTTCTGGGCTAGCGGGTTACAATGAGCAGTTCTTC.

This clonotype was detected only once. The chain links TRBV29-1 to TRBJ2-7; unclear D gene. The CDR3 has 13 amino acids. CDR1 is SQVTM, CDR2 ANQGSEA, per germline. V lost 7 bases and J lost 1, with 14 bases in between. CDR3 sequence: CSARGVTSYEQYF. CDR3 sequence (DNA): TGCAGCGCCCGCGGAGTGACGTCCTACGAGCAGTACTTC.

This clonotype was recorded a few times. CDR3 sequence (DNA): TGTGCCAGCAGCATAGGACGCGGGGGTCCTCAGGAGACCCAGTACTTC. It encodes CASSIGRGGPQETQYF. This chain uses TRBV3-1 with TRBJ2-5; 7 nucleotides match TRBD2. J gave up 5 bases and V 5 bases, and 14 bases lay outside the gene matches. The CDR3 runs 16 residues. CDR1 is LGHDT and CDR2 is YNNKEL in the germline V gene (reference sequence).

Here the CDR3 reads CASSQVGHEAFF. The CDR3 DNA reads as TGTGCCAGCAGCCAAGTCGGTCATGAAGCTTTCTTT. V and J are TRBV3-1 and TRBJ1-1; D unclear. The CDR3 consists of 12 residues. V was shortened by 1 base and J by 7 bases, with 7 bases between the two germline ends. The germline CDR1 and CDR2 sequences are LGHDT and YNNKEL (reference sequence).

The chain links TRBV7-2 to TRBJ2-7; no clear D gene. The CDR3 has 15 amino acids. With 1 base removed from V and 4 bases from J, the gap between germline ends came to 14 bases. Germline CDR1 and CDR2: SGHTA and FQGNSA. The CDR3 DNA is TGTGCCAGCAGCTTAGTAGCAGGTAGTGGTTACGAGCAGTACTTC. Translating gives CASSLVAGSGYEQYF.

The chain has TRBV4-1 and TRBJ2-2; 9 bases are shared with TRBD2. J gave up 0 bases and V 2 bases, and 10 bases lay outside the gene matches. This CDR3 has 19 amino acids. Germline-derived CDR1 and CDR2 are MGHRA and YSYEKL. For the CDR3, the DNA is TGCGCCAGCAGCCAACCGCGGGGGGGGGAATCCCCGAACACCGGGGAGCTGTTTTTT. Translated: CASSQPRGGESPNTGELFF.

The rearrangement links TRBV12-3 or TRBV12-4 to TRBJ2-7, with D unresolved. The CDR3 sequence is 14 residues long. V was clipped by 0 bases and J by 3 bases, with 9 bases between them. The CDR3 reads CASSLAVGIYEQYF. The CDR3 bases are TGTGCCAGCAGTTTAGCGGTGGGCATCTACGAGCAGTACTTC.

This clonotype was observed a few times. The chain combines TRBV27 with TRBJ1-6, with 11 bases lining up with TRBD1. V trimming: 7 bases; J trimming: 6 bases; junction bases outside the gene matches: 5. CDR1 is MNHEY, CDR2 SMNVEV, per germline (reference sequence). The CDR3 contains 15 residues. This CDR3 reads CASTRDRGVNSPLHF. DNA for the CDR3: TGTGCCAGCACCCGGGACAGGGGGGTTAATTCACCCCTCCACTTT.

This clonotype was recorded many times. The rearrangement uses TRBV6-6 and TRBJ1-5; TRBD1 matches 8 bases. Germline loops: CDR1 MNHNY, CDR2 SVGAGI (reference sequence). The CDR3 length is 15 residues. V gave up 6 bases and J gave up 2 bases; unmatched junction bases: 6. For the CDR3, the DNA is TGTGCCAGCAGCGCCGGACAGGGCGGCAATCAGCCCCAGCATTTT. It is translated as CASSAGQGGNQPQHF.

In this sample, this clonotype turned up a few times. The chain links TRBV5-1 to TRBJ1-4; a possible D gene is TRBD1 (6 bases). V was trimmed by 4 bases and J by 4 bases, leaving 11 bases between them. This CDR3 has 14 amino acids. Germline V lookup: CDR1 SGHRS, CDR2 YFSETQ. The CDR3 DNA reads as TGCGCCAGCAGCATGACAGGTGGTAATGAAAAACTGTTTTTT. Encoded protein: CASSMTGGNEKLFF.

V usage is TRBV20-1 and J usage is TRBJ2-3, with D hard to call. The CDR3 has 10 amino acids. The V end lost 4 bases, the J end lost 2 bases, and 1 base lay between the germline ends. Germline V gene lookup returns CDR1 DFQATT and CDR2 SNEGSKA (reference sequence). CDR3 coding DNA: TGCAGTGCTATCACAGATACGCAGTATTTT. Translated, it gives CSAITDTQYF.

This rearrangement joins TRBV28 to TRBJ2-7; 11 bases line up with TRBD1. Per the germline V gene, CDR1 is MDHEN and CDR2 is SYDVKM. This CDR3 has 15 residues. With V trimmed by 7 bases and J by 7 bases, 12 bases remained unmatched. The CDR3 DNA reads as TGTGCCAGCACCAAGGGACAGGGGGGAAATCCTGAGCAGTACTTC. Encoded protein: CASTKGQGGNPEQYF. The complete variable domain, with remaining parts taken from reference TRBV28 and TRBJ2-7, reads DVKVTQSSRYLVKRTGEKVFLECVQDMDHENMFWYRQDPGLGLRLIYFSYDVKMKEKGDIPEGYSVSREKKERFSLILESASTNQTSMYLCASTKGQGGNPEQYFGPGTRLTVT.

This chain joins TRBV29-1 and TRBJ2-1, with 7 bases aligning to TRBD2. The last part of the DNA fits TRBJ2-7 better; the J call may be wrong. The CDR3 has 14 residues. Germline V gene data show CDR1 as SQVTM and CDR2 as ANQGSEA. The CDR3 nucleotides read TGCAGCGTGAGCGGGGAGGCCTCCTACAATGAGCAGTACTTC. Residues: CSVSGEASYNEQYF.

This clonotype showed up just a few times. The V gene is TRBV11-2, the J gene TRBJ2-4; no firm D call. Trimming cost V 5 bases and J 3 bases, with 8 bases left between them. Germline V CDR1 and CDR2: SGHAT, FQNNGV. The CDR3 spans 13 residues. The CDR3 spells CASSPGLKNIQYF. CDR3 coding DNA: TGTGCCAGCAGCCCCGGTCTCAAAAACATTCAGTACTTC.

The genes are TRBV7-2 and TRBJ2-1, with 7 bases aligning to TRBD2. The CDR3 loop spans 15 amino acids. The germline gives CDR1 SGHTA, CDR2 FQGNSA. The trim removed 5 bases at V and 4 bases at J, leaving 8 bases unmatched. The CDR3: CASSVGGMGYNEQFF. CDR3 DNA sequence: TGTGCCAGCAGCGTGGGGGGGATGGGGTACAATGAGCAGTTCTTC.